These 14 T cell receptor beta chains came from one sample sequenced in a study of blood T cell repertoires in COVID-19. Sequencing was performed with immunoSEQ multiplex PCR; in TCRdb, only in-frame clones are kept and a portion is missing. The sample consists of some 220,000 clones, approximately 78% of them appearing once. The sample taken for sequencing was peripheral blood. These TCRs come from a woman in her sixties or seventies with COVID-19, enrolled during active disease.

A single count supports this clone. CDR3 DNA sequence: TGCGCCAGCAGCCCGACAGGGGGCGCGCTTGGCTACACCTTC. This encodes CASSPTGGALGYTF. The chain couples TRBV4-1 to TRBJ1-2, with TRBD1 matching over 10 bases. Germline CDR1 reads MGHRA; CDR2 reads YSYEKL. The CDR3 has 14 amino acids. J lost 7 bases, V lost 4 bases, and 6 bases had no gene match.

J is TRBJ1-1 and V is TRBV29-1; a weak D match, TRBD1 (6 bases). The CDR3 runs 13 residues. V lost 3 bases, J lost 0 bases, and 8 bases lay in between. Germline V gene data show CDR1 as SQVTM and CDR2 as ANQGSEA. Here the CDR3 reads CSVEGALNTEAFF. The CDR3 DNA reads TGCAGCGTTGAGGGGGCCCTGAACACTGAAGCTTTCTTT.

The rearrangement joins TRBV28 to TRBJ1-2; D might be TRBD1 (5 bases). CDR3 length: 16 residues. Trimming took off 2 bases at V and 8 bases at J, with 21 bases between the two ends. Germline loops: CDR1 MDHEN, CDR2 SYDVKM. CDR3 sequence reads: CASSLGGARGGVGYTF. The CDR3 nucleotides are TGTGCCAGCAGTTTAGGCGGGGCCCGGGGGGGAGTGGGCTACACCTTC.

This clone is a singleton in its sample. This chain joins TRBV27 and TRBJ1-2; perhaps TRBD1 as D (5 bases). The CDR3 is made up of 13 amino acids. Germline V gene data show CDR1 as MNHEY and CDR2 as SMNVEV (reference sequence). Trimming removed 4 bases from V and 3 bases from J, with 9 bases in between. The chain's CDR3 is CASSWKGDYGYTF. As DNA, the CDR3 is TGTGCCAGCAGTTGGAAAGGGGACTATGGCTACACCTTC.

This clone has just one count. The chain uses TRBV11-2 and TRBJ2-7, with 7 bases fitting TRBD2. The trim removed 0 bases at V and 3 bases at J, leaving 5 bases unmatched. Germline values: CDR1 SGHAT, CDR2 FQNNGV. The CDR3 is made up of 15 amino acids. In DNA, the CDR3 is TGTGCCAGCAGCTTAGATGTAGGACTAGTCTACGAGCAGTACTTC. It encodes CASSLDVGLVYEQYF.

J is TRBJ1-5 and V is TRBV7-9, with 7 bases aligning to TRBD1. J lost 3 bases, V lost 5 bases, and 7 bases had no gene match. There are 15 residues in the CDR3. Germline CDR1 and CDR2: SEHNR and FQNEAQ (reference sequence). The CDR3 region is CASSPSGQPNQPQHF. As DNA, the CDR3 is TGTGCCAGCAGCCCTTCGGGACAGCCCAATCAGCCCCAGCATTTT.

J is TRBJ2-1 and V is TRBV4-1, with 9 nucleotides matching TRBD2. The CDR3 is 16 residues long. The V gene end was trimmed by 0 bases and the J gene end by 5 bases; junction bases not matched to a gene: 5. CDR1 and CDR2 from the germline V gene are MGHRA and YSYEKL. The CDR3 reads CASSQEGGRVHNEQFF. The CDR3 DNA reads TGCGCCAGCAGCCAAGAGGGCGGGAGGGTCCACAATGAGCAGTTCTTC.

The J gene is TRBJ1-1, the V gene TRBV28; D uncertain. Germline V lookup: CDR1 MDHEN, CDR2 SYDVKM. Trimming removed 6 bases at V and 5 bases at J, with 16 bases between. There are 14 residues in the CDR3. This CDR3 is CASSRALRETEAFF. The DNA of the CDR3 is TGTGCCAGCAGCCGGGCCCTACGGGAAACTGAAGCTTTCTTT.

This chain connects TRBV27 to TRBJ2-1; TRBD1 agrees at 11 bases. CDR3 size: 15 residues. V trimming: 4 bases; J trimming: 7 bases; junction bases outside the gene matches: 6. Germline values: CDR1 MNHEY, CDR2 SMNVEV (reference sequence). In DNA, the CDR3 is TGTGCCAGCAGTTACCGGGACAGGGGGACAAATGAGCAGTTCTTC. As protein: CASSYRDRGTNEQFF.

The rearrangement links TRBV18 to TRBJ1-2; D is perhaps TRBD1 (5 bases). V dropped 4 bases and J dropped 3 bases, with 9 bases sitting between them. The germline gives CDR1 KGHSH, CDR2 LQKENI. This CDR3 is 13 amino acids long. In DNA, the CDR3 is TGTGCCAGCTCACGTGACAGAGACTATGGCTACACCTTC. Its translation is CASSRDRDYGYTF.

V usage is TRBV7-2 and J usage is TRBJ2-3, with 12 bases matching TRBD2. Germline V lookup: CDR1 SGHTA, CDR2 FQGNSA. This CDR3 is 17 amino acids long. Losses at the gene ends were 1 base for V and 4 bases for J; bases not matched to a gene: 6. CDR3 in amino acids: CASSLGLAGGRSDTQYF. The CDR3 coding sequence is TGTGCCAGCAGCTTAGGGCTAGCGGGAGGGCGGTCAGATACGCAGTATTTT.

The V and J genes are TRBV11-2 and TRBJ2-2; D perhaps matches TRBD2 (6 bases). Germline V CDR1 and CDR2: SGHAT, FQNNGV. V was trimmed by 5 bases and J by 5 bases, leaving 12 bases between them. The CDR3 contains 14 residues. For the CDR3, the DNA is TGTGCCAGCAGCCTTGGGGGGTGGACCGGGGAGCTGTTTTTT. Translated: CASSLGGWTGELFF.

The genes are TRBV28 and TRBJ1-5; tentative D call: TRBD1 (5 bases). Trimming took off 6 bases at V and 6 bases at J, with 15 bases between the two ends. In germline, CDR1 is MDHEN, CDR2 SYDVKM. The CDR3 runs to 14 residues. In nucleotides, the CDR3 is TGTGCCAGCAGACTCCCTCAGGGCCCTCAGCCCCAGCATTTT. Protein: CASRLPQGPQPQHF.

This chain links TRBV12-3 or TRBV12-4 with TRBJ2-3; D is ambiguous. The CDR3 sequence is 12 residues long. V was trimmed by 6 bases and J by 8 bases, leaving 12 bases between them. DNA of the CDR3: TGTGCCAGCAGCCCCATGCGTGGTACGCAGTATTTT. Translation: CASSPMRGTQYF.